The T cell receptor (beta chain) under discussion was sequenced for a study of blood T cell repertoires in COVID-19. The CDR3 is 13 residues long. Germline values: CDR1 MNHEY, CDR2 SVGAGI. V was pared by 2 bases and J by 8 bases, with 10 bases between. Some clones are missing from TCRdb's copy, which holds only in-frame ones; the method was immunoSEQ multiplex PCR. Among roughly 18,000 clones listed, 65% to 80% were seen once. The V and J genes are TRBV6-5 and TRBJ2-1; D possibly corresponds to TRBD1 (5 bases). What was sequenced was peripheral blood. The receptor was isolated from a man between 65 and 79 years old with COVID-19, enrolled during active disease. The CDR3 nucleotides read TGTGCCAGCAGTTACGGGCTAGGGGATGAGCAGTTCTTC. Translation: CASSYGLGDEQFF.